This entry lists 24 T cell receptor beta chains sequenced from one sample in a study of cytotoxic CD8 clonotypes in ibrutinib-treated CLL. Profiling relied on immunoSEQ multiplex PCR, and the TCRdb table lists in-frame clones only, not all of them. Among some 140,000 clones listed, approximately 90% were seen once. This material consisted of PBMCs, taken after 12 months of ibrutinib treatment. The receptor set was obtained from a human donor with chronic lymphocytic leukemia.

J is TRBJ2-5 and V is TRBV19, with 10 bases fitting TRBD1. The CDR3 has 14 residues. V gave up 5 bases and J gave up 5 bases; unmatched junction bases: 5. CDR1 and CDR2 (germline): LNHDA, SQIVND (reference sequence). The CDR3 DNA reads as TGTGCCAGTAGTCCCGACAGGGGGCGGGAGACCCAGTACTTC. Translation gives CASSPDRGRETQYF.

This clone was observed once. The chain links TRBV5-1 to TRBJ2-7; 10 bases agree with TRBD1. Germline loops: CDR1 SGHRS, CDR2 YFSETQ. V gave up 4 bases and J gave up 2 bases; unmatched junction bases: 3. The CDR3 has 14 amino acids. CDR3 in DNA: TGCGCCAGCAGCACGGGGACAGGGGCCTACGAGCAGTACTTC. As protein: CASSTGTGAYEQYF.

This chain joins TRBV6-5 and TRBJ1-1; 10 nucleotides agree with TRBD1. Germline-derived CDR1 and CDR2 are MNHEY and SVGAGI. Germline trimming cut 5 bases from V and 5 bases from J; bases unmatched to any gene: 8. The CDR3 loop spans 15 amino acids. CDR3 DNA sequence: TGTGCCAGCAGTGCCCCCGGGACAGGGGTGACTGAAGCTTTCTTT. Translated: CASSAPGTGVTEAFF.

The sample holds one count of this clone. The CDR3 region has the DNA TGTGCCAGCAGTTCCTCCTACAGGGGTCCCGGGGAGCTGTTTTTT. Its translation is CASSSSYRGPGELFF. This chain connects TRBV27 to TRBJ2-2, with 7 bases identical to TRBD1. V gave up 4 bases and J gave up 6 bases; unmatched junction bases: 8. The CDR3 is 15 amino acids. CDR1 and CDR2 (germline): MNHEY, SMNVEV (reference sequence).

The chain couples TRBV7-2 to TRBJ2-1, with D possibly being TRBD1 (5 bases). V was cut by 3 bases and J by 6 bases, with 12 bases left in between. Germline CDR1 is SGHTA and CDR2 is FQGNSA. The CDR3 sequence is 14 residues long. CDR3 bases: TGTGCCAGCAGCTTTGGGGCCCTTTCCAATGAGCAGTTCTTC. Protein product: CASSFGALSNEQFF.

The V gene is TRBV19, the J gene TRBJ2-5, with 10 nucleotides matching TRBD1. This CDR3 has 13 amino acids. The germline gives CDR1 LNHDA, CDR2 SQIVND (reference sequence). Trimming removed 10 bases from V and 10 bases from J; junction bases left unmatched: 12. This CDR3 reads CATSGTGEVSQYF. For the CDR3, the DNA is TGTGCCACCTCAGGGACAGGGGAAGTTAGCCAGTACTTC.

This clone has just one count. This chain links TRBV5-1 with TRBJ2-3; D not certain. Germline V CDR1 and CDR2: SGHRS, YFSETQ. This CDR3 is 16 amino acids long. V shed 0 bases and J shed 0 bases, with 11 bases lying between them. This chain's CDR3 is CASSLGRQDSTDTQYF. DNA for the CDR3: TGCGCCAGCAGCTTGGGCAGACAAGATAGCACAGATACGCAGTATTTT. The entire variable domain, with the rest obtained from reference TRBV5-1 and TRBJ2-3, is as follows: KAGVTQTPRYLIKTRGQQVTLSCSPISGHRSVSWYQQTPGQGLQFLFEYFSETQRNKGNFPGRFSGRQFSNSRSEMNVSTLELGDSALYLCASSLGRQDSTDTQYFGPGTRLTVL.

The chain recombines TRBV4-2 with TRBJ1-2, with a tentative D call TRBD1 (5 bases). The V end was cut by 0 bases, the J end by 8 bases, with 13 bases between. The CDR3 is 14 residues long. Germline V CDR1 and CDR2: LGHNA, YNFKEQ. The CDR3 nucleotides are TGTGCCAGCAGCCAAGATTGGCCAGGGAAGGGCTACACCTTC. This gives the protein CASSQDWPGKGYTF.

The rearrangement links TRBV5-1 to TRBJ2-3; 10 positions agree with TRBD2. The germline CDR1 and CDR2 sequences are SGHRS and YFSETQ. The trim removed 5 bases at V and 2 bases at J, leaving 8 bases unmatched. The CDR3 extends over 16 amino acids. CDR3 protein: CASSPATSGNTDTQYF. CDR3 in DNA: TGCGCCAGCAGTCCAGCTACTAGCGGGAACACAGATACGCAGTATTTT.

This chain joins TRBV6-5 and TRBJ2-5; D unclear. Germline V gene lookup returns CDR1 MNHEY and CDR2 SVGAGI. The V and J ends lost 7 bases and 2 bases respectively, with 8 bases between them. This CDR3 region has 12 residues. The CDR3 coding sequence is TGTGCCAGCACTGGGCGGCAAGAGACCCAGTACTTC. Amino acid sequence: CASTGRQETQYF.

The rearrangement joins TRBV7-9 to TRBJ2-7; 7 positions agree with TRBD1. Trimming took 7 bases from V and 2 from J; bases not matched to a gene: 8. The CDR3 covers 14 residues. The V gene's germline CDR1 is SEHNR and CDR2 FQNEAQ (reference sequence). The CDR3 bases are TGTGCCAGCACCCCGGGACAGCTAACCTACGAGCAGTACTTC. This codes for CASTPGQLTYEQYF. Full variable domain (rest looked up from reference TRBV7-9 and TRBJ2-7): DTGVSQNPRHKITKRGQNVTFRCDPISEHNRLYWYRQTLGQGPEFLTYFQNEAQLEKSRLLSDRFSAERPKGSFSTLEIQRTEQGDSAMYLCASTPGQLTYEQYFGPGTRLTVT.

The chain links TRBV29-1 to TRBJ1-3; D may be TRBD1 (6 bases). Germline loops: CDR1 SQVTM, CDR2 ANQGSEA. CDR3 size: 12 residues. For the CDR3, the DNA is TGCAGTGGGGGGCACTCTGGAAACACCATATATTTT. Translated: CSGGHSGNTIYF.

CDR3 sequence (DNA): TGTGCCAGCAGGGGAAAAGAATCGGGCAATCAGCCCCAGCATTTT. Translation: CASRGKESGNQPQHF. The chain employs TRBV6-1 and TRBJ1-5; D call uncertain. With 6 bases removed from V and 2 bases from J, the gap between germline ends came to 14 bases. This CDR3 has 15 amino acids. Germline loops: CDR1 MNHNS, CDR2 SASEGT.

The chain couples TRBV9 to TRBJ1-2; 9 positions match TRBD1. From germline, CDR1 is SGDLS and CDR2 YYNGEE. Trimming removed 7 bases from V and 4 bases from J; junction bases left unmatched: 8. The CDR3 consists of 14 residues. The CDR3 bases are TGTGCCAGCTCACTCGGGGACAGGGCCTATGGCTACACCTTC. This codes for CASSLGDRAYGYTF.

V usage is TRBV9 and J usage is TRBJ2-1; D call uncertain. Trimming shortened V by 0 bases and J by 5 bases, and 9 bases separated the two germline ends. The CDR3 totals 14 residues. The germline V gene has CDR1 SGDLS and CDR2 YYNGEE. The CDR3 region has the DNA TGTGCCAGCAGCGTAGCCCCCAGGCACAATGAGCAGTTCTTC. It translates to CASSVAPRHNEQFF.

DNA for the CDR3: TGTGCCAGCAGCGACAGGGAAGAGACCCAGTACTTC. Its translation is CASSDREETQYF. The chain couples TRBV14 to TRBJ2-5, with TRBD1 matching over 7 bases. J lost 3 bases, V lost 5 bases, and 0 bases had no gene match. Germline values: CDR1 SGHDN, CDR2 FVKESK. The CDR3 spans 12 residues. Supplemented by reference TRBV14 and TRBJ2-5, the full variable domain reads EAGVTQFPSHSVIEKGQTVTLRCDPISGHDNLYWYRRVMGKEIKFLLHFVKESKQDESGMPNNRFLAERTGGTYSTLKVQPAELEDSGVYFCASSDREETQYFGPGTRLLVL.

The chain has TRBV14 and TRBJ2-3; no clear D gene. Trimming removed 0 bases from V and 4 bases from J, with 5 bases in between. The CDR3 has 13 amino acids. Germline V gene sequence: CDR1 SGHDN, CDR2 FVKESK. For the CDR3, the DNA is TGTGCCAGCAGCCAAGATTTCGCAGATACGCAGTATTTT. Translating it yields CASSQDFADTQYF.

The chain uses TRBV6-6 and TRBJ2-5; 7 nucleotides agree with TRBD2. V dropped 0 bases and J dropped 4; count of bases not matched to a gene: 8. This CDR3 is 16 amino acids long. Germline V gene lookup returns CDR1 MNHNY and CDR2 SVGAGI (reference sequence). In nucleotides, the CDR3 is TGTGCCAGCAGTTACTCGAGGGCTAGCGGTTTAGAGACCCAGTACTTC. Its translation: CASSYSRASGLETQYF.

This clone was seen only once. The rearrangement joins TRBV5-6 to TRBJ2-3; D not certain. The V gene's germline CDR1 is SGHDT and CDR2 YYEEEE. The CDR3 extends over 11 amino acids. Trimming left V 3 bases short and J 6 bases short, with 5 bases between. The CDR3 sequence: CASSSRDTQYF. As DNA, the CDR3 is TGTGCCAGCAGCTCTCGGGATACGCAGTATTTT.

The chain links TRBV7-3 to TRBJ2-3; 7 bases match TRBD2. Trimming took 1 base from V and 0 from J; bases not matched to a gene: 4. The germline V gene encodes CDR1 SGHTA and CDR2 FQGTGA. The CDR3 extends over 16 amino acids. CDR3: CASSLSWGGSTDTQYF. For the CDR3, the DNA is TGTGCCAGCAGCTTAAGTTGGGGGGGAAGCACAGATACGCAGTATTTT.

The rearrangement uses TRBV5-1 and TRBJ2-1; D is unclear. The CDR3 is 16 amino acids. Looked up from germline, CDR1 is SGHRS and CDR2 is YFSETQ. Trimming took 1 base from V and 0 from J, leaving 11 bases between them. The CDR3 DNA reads TGCGCCAGCAGCTTGAACGGGCCAAGCTCCTACAATGAGCAGTTCTTC. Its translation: CASSLNGPSSYNEQFF.

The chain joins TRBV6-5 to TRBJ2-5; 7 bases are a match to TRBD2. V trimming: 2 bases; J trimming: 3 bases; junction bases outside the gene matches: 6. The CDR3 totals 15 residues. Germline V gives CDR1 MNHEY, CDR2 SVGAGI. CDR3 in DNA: TGTGCCAGCAGTTACGGCCTGGGAGGGAAAGAGACCCAGTACTTC. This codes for CASSYGLGGKETQYF.

The CDR3 DNA reads as TGTGCCACCAGCACGAGAGGGACAGGGGGGAAGGAAAAACTGTTTTTT. Its translation: CATSTRGTGGKEKLFF. The rearrangement uses TRBV15 and TRBJ1-4; TRBD1 matches 11 bases. V trimming: 4 bases; J trimming: 8 bases; junction bases outside the gene matches: 9. CDR1 and CDR2 from the germline V gene are LNHNV and YYDKDF (reference sequence). The CDR3 sequence is 16 residues long.

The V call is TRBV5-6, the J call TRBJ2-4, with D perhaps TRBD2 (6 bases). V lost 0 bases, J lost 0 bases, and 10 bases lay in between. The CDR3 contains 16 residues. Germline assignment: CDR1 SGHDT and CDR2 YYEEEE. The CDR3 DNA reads TGTGCCAGCAGCTTGGGGGTGGGACTAGCCAAAAACATTCAGTACTTC. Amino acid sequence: CASSLGVGLAKNIQYF.